The clone carrying this T cell receptor beta chain was seen more than once but under ten times. One junction end does not reproduce the germline sequence, and a read error may be involved. This entry belongs to a study of shared clonotypes between healthy human individuals. The test was conducted at deep level. TCRdb keeps only in-frame clones here, not all; method: immunoSEQ multiplex PCR. The sample includes about 470,000 clones, roughly 77% of them seen just once. Germline CDR1 reads SSHAT; CDR2 reads FNYEAQ (reference sequence). The CDR3 is made up of 15 amino acids. The V gene is TRBV7-7, the J gene TRBJ2-1, with 12 positions matching TRBD1. Material for sequencing was PBMCs. The TCR sequence derives from a middle-aged woman in good health. Some clones in this sample may be carry-over from other donors' samples. The CDR3 loop reads CASSKGQGALDEQFF. CDR3 coding DNA: TGTGCTAGCAGCAAGGGACAGGGGGCCCTTGATGAGCAGTTCTTC.